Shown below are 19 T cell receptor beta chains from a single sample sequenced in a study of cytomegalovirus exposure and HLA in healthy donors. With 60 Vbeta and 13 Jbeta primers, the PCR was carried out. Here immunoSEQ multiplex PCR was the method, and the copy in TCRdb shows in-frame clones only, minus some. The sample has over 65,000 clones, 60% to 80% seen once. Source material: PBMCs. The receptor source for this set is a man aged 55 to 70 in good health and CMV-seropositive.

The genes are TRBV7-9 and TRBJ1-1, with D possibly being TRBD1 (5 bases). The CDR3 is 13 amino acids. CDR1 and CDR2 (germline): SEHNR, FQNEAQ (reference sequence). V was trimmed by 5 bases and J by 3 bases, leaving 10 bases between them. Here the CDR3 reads CASSPGGDTEAFF. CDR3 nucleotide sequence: TGTGCCAGCAGCCCCGGGGGGGACACTGAAGCTTTCTTT.

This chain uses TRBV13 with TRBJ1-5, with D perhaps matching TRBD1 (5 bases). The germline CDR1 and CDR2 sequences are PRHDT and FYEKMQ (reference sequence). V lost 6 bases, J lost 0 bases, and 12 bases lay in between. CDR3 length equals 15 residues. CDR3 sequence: CASSYGHYSNQPQHF. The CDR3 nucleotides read TGTGCCAGCAGTTACGGACACTATAGCAATCAGCCCCAGCATTTT.

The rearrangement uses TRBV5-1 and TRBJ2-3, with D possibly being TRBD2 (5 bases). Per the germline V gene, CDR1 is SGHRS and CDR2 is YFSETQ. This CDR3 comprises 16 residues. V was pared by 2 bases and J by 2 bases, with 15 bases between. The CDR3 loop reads CASSLGSTAITDTQYF. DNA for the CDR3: TGCGCCAGCAGCTTAGGGAGCACCGCCATCACAGATACGCAGTATTTT.

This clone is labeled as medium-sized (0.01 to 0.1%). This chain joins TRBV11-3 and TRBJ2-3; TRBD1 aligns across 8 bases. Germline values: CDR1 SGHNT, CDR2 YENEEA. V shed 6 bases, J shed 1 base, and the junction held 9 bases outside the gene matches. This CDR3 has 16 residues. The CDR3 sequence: CASSPSQGAGTDTQYF. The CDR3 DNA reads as TGTGCCAGCAGTCCCTCTCAGGGGGCGGGCACAGATACGCAGTATTTT. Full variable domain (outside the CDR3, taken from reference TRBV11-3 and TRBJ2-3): EAGVVQSPRYKIIEKKQPVAFWCNPISGHNTLYWYLQNLGQGPELLIRYENEEAVDDSQLPKDRFSAERLKGVDSTLKIQPAELGDSAVYLCASSPSQGAGTDTQYFGPGTRLTVL.

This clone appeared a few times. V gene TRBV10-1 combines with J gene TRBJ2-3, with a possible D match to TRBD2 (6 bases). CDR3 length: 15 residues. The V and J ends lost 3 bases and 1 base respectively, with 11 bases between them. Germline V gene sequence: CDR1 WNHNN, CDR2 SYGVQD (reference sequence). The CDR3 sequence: CASSDPGLGTDTQYF. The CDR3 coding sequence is TGCGCCAGCAGTGACCCGGGACTTGGCACAGATACGCAGTATTTT.

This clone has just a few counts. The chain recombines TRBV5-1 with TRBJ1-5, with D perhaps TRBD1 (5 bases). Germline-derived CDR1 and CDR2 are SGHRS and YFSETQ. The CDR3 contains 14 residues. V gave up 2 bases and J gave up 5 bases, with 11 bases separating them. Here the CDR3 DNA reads TGCGCCAGCAGCTTAGGGGAGGGGTATCAGCCCCAGCATTTT. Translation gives CASSLGEGYQPQHF.

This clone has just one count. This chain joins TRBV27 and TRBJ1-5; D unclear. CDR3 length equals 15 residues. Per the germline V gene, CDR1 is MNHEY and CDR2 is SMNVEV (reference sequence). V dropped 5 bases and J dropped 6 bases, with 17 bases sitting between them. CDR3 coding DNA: TGTGCCAGCAGTCCGAGTGCGCTTTCCTCTCAGCCCCAGCATTTT. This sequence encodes CASSPSALSSQPQHF.

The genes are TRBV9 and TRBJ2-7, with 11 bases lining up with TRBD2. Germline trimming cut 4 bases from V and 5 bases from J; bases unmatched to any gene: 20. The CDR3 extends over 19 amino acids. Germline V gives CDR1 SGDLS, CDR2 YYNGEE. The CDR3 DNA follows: TGTGCCAGCAGCCCGCGGGGGGCTAGCGGGAGGCGCTGGTTCGACGAGCAGTACTTC. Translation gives CASSPRGASGRRWFDEQYF.

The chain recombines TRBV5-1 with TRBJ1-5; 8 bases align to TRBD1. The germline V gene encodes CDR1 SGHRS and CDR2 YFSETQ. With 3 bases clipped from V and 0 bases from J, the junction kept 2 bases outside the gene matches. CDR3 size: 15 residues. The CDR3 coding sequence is TGCGCCAGCAGCTGGACAGGGAATAGCAATCAGCCCCAGCATTTT. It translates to CASSWTGNSNQPQHF.

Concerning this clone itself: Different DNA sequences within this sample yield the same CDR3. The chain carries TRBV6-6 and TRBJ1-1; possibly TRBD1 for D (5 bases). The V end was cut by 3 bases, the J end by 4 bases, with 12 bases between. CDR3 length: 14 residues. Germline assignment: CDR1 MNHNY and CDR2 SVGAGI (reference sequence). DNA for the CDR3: TGTGCCAGCAGTTATTCTGGGCAGGGCACTGAAGCTTTCTTT. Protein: CASSYSGQGTEAFF.

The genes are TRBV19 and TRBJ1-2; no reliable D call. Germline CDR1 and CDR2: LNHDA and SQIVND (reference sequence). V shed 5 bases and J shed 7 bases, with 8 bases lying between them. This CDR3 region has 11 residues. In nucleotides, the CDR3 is TGTGCCAGTAGTTACAGCCGTGGCTACACCTTC. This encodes CASSYSRGYTF. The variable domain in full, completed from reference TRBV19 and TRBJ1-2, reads DGGITQSPKYLFRKEGQNVTLSCEQNLNHDAMYWYRQDPGQGLRLIYYSQIVNDFQKGDIAEGYSVSREKKESFPLTVTSAQKNPTAFYLCASSYSRGYTFGSGTRLTVV.

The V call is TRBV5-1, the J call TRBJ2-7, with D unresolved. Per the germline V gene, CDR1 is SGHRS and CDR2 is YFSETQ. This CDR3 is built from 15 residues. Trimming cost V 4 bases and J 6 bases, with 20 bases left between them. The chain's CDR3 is CASSTGSVTSREQYF. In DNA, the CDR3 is TGCGCCAGCAGCACGGGTTCCGTTACCTCCCGCGAGCAGTACTTC.

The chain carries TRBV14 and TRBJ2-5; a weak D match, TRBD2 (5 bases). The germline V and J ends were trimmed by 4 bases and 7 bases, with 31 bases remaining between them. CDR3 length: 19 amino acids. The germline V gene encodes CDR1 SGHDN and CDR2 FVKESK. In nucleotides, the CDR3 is TGTGCCAGCAGCCGACAAACGGGAATCTCGGGCGGGTCGGTTCGGACCCAGTACTTC. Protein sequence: CASSRQTGISGGSVRTQYF.

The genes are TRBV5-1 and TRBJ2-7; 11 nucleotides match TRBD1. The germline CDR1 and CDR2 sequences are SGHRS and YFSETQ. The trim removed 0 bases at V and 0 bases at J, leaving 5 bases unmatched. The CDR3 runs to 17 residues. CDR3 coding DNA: TGCGCCAGCAGCTTGGGGACAGGGGGCCTCCGCTCCTACGAGCAGTACTTC. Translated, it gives CASSLGTGGLRSYEQYF.

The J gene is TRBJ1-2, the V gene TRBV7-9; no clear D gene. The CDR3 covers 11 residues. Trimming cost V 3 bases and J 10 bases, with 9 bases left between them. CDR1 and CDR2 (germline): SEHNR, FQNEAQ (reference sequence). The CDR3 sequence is CASSFQASYTF. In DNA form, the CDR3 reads TGTGCCAGCAGCTTCCAGGCCTCCTACACCTTC.

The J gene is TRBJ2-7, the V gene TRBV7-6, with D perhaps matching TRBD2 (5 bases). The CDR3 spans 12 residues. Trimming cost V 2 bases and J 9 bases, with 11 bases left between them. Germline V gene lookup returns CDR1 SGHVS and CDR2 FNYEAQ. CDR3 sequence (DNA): TGTGCCAGCAGCTTAAACACGGGGTCGCAGTACTTC. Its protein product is CASSLNTGSQYF.

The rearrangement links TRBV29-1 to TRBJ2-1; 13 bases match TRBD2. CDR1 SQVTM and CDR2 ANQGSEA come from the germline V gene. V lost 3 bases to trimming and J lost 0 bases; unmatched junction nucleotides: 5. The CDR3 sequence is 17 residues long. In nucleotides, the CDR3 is TGCAGCGTTGATGGGACTAGCGGGGAAAGCTCCTACAATGAGCAGTTCTTC. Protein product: CSVDGTSGESSYNEQFF.

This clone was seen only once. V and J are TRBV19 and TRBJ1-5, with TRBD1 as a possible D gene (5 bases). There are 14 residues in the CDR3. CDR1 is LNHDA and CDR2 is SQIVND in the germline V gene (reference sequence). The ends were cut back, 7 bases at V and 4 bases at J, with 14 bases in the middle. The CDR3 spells CASTLLGVNQPQHF. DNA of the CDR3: TGTGCCAGTACCCTCTTAGGGGTAAATCAGCCCCAGCATTTT.

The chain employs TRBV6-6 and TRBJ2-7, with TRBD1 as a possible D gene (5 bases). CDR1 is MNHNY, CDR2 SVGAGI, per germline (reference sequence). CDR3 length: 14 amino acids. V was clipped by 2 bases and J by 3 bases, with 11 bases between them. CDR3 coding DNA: TGTGCCAGCAGTTACACCCAGACAGTCTACGAGCAGTACTTC. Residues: CASSYTQTVYEQYF.